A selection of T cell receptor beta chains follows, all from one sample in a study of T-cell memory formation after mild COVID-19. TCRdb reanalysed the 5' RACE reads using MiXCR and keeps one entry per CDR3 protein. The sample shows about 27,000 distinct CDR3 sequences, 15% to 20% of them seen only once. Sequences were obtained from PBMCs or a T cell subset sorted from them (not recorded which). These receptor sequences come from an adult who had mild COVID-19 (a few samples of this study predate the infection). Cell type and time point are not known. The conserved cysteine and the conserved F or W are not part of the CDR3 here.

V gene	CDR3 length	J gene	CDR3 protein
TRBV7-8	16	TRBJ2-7	ASSPRIVTSGGSYEQY
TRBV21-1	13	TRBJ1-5	ASSKGEGSNQPQH
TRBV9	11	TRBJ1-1	ASSRDTVTEAF
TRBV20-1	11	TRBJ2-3	SASFNPTDTQY
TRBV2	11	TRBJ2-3	ASMGVSTDTQY
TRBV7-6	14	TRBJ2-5	ASSLEIGTSDQTQY
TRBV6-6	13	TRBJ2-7	ASSSKGTAKVEQY
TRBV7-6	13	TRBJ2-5	ASSYQGYRSETQY
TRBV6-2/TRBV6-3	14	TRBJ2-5	ASSYSGSGAQETQY
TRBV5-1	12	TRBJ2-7	ASSFAGQKYEQY
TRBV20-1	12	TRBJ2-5	SARDLVGLKTQY
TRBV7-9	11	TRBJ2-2	ASSPANTGELF
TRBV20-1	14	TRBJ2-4	SARASGHIAKNIQY
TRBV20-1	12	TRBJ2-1	SARGFKQGREQF
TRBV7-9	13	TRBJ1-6	ASSLIRSEASPLH
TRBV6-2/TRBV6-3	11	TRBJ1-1	ASRGTGGRRAF
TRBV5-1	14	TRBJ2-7	ASSSGGLAGGYEQY
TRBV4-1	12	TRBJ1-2	ASSRPTGDYGYT
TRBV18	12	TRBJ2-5	ASSPRRVGETQY
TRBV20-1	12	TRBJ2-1	SATLTSGESEQF
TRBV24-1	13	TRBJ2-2	ATSDHSGKTGELF
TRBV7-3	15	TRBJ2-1	ASSSTPVAGLSNEQF
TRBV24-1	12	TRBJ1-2	ATSPRQGSYGYT
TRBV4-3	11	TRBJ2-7	ASSQDLAYEQY
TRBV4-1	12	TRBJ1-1	ASSHPTRSTEAF
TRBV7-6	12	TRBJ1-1	ASSLHGQNTEAF
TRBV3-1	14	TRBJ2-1	ASSQAGTGAPLGQF
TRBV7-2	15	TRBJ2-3	ASSLEWSSASTDTQY
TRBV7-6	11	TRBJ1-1	ASSQIQGTEAF
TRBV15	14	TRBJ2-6	AASGLPTSGANVLT
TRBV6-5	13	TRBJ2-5	ASRNRTSIVETQY
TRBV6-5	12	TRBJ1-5	ASSVGYSNQPQH
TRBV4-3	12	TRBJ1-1	ASSRETGTTEAF
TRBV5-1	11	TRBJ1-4	ASSLVGTSKLF
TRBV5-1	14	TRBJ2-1	ASTPKLAGEDNEQF
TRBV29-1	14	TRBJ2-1	SVLRQGVSSYNEQF
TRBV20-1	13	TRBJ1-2	SARAGSGIPAGYT
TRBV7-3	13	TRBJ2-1	ASSFGRASYSEQF
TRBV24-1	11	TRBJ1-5	ATGAQGNQPQH
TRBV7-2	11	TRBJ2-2	ASSFTLVGELF
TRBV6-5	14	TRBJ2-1	ASSSSPGSSYNEQF
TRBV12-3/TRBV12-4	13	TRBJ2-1	ASSLSGGVYNEQF
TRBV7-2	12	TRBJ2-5	ASSLAGLGETQY
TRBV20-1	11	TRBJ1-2	SARPTGPYGYT
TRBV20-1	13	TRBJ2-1	SATGAPSSYNEQF
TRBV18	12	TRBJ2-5	ASSPPYRVWTQY
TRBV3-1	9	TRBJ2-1	ATRGTKRMF
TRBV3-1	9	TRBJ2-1	ASSQIDEQF